These 9 T cell receptor beta chains came from one sample sequenced in a study of cytomegalovirus exposure and HLA in healthy donors. Vbeta (60) and Jbeta (13) primers were used in the PCR. Method: immunoSEQ multiplex PCR; TCRdb's copy keeps in-frame clones and lacks some. Among approximately 250,000 clones, over 75% were seen once, and the ten largest hold about 0.47%. Specimen: PBMCs. The source of these receptors is a boy aged 5-17 years in good health and CMV-seronegative.

The rearrangement links TRBV7-9 to TRBJ1-1; D ambiguous. The ends were cut back, 4 bases at V and 11 bases at J, with 14 bases in the middle. Germline values: CDR1 SEHNR, CDR2 FQNEAQ (reference sequence). This CDR3 is 12 amino acids long. CDR3 in amino acids: CASSSLQCRAFF. The DNA of the CDR3 is TGTGCCAGCAGCTCTCTTCAATGCCGGGCTTTCTTT.

The chain has TRBV30 and TRBJ1-1; no reliable D call. Between the trimmed V and J ends, which lost 4 bases and 1 base, there was a span of 10 bases. Germline V gene data show CDR1 as GTSNPN and CDR2 as SVGIG (reference sequence). The CDR3 sequence is 13 residues long. The CDR3 DNA reads as TGTGCCTGGACGGGGTTCCGGAACACTGAAGCTTTCTTT. As protein: CAWTGFRNTEAFF. Based on the CDR3 plus reference TRBV30 and TRBJ1-1, the full variable domain is SQTIHQWPATLVQPVGSPLSLECTVEGTSNPNLYWYRQAAGRGLQLLFYSVGIGQISSEVPQNLSASRPQDRQFILSSKKLLLSDSGFYLCAWTGFRNTEAFFGQGTRLTVV.

V and J are TRBV7-2 and TRBJ1-4; D unclear. V dropped 5 bases and J dropped 0 bases, with 7 bases sitting between them. The CDR3 extends over 14 amino acids. Germline CDR1 and CDR2: SGHTA and FQGNSA. CDR3 coding DNA: TGTGCCAGCAGCCCGCGGACAACTAATGAAAAACTGTTTTTT. Amino acid sequence: CASSPRTTNEKLFF.

This clone occurred once. The rearrangement links TRBV2 to TRBJ2-5; TRBD1 is a possible D gene (6 bases). Germline values: CDR1 SNHLY, CDR2 FYNNEI. The germline V and J ends were trimmed by 2 bases and 6 bases, with 10 bases remaining between them. This CDR3 contains 13 residues. In DNA form, the CDR3 reads TGTGCCAGCAGTGAAACAGGGATGAAGACCCAGTACTTC. Protein sequence: CASSETGMKTQYF. The entire variable domain, with the rest obtained from reference TRBV2 and TRBJ2-5, is as follows: EPEVTQTPSHQVTQMGQEVILRCVPISNHLYFYWYRQILGQKVEFLVSFYNNEISEKSEIFDDQFSVERPDGSNFTLKIRSTKLEDSAMYFCASSETGMKTQYFGPGTRLLVL.

The V gene is TRBV11-3, the J gene TRBJ2-1; D gene uncertain. This CDR3 contains 16 residues. V was cut by 0 bases and J by 3 bases, with 12 bases left in between. The V gene's germline CDR1 is SGHNT and CDR2 YENEEA. Written as DNA, the CDR3 is TGTGCCAGCAGCTTAGATCCCAGGTCGGTCTACAATGAGCAGTTCTTC. Protein: CASSLDPRSVYNEQFF. Together with reference TRBV11-3 and TRBJ2-1, the CDR3 gives the full variable domain: EAGVVQSPRYKIIEKKQPVAFWCNPISGHNTLYWYLQNLGQGPELLIRYENEEAVDDSQLPKDRFSAERLKGVDSTLKIQPAELGDSAVYLCASSLDPRSVYNEQFFGPGTRLTVL.

This chain joins TRBV7-6 and TRBJ2-1; TRBD2 matches at 9 bases. V was pared by 0 bases and J by 1 base, with 4 bases of the junction left unmatched. Germline assignment: CDR1 SGHVS and CDR2 FNYEAQ. The CDR3 sequence is 17 residues long. The CDR3 DNA is TGTGCCAGCAGCTTAGCTAGCGGGAGTCTATCCTACAATGAGCAGTTCTTC. It codes for CASSLASGSLSYNEQFF.

Details on this clone: Other DNA variants within this sample encode the same CDR3. V and J are TRBV7-9 and TRBJ1-2, with 8 bases aligning to TRBD1. This CDR3 spans 13 amino acids. The trim removed 1 base at V and 8 bases at J, leaving 3 bases unmatched. CDR1 and CDR2 (germline): SEHNR, FQNEAQ (reference sequence). This CDR3 reads CASSLGQGYGYTF. The DNA for the CDR3 is TGTGCCAGCAGCTTAGGACAGGGGTACGGCTACACCTTC.

V gene TRBV30 combines with J gene TRBJ2-7, with D tentatively TRBD1 (6 bases). The CDR3 contains 12 residues. Per germline, CDR1 GTSNPN and CDR2 SVGIG (reference sequence). V shed 3 bases and J shed 6 bases, with 12 bases lying between them. The CDR3: CAWSRTETEQYF. Here the CDR3 DNA reads TGTGCCTGGAGCCGGACAGAGACCGAGCAGTACTTC. Looking up the rest from reference TRBV30 and TRBJ2-7 gives the full variable domain: SQTIHQWPATLVQPVGSPLSLECTVEGTSNPNLYWYRQAAGRGLQLLFYSVGIGQISSEVPQNLSASRPQDRQFILSSKKLLLSDSGFYLCAWSRTETEQYFGPGTRLTVT.

V usage is TRBV6-1 and J usage is TRBJ2-5, with a weak D call TRBD2 (7 bases). Trimming left V 8 bases short and J 4 bases short, with 11 bases between. The germline V gene encodes CDR1 MNHNS and CDR2 SASEGT. This CDR3 is 12 amino acids long. Written as DNA, the CDR3 is TGTGCCAGCGGGGGGGGCCCAGAGACCCAGTACTTC. Its protein product is CASGGGPETQYF.